One sample yielded the 4 T cell receptor beta chains listed below, sequenced in a study of T cells of healthy individuals. TCRdb redid the calling of the 5' RACE reads with MiXCR, one entry per CDR3 protein. This table has roughly 87,000 distinct CDR3 sequences, approximately 15% appearing once. The origin of the receptors is a human donor in good health.

Many counts were recorded for this clonotype. The chain is built from TRBV12-5 and TRBJ2-3; 9 bases agree with TRBD2. Germline V gene data show CDR1 as LGHNT and CDR2 as FRNRAP. The CDR3 length is 12 residues. V lost 7 bases to trimming and J lost 11 bases; unmatched junction nucleotides: 7. The CDR3 is CASVAGDGGQYF. DNA for the CDR3: TGTGCTAGTGTAGCGGGAGACGGGGGGCAGTATTTT.

The V and J genes are TRBV7-9 and TRBJ1-6; 8 bases match TRBD1. Trimming took 5 bases from V and 10 from J; bases not matched to a gene: 10. CDR1 is SEHNR, CDR2 FQNEAQ, per germline (reference sequence). The CDR3 length is 15 residues. The CDR3 sequence: CASSARGRLGSPLHF. The CDR3 DNA reads as TGTGCCAGCAGCGCCAGGGGGCGGTTAGGCTCACCCCTCCACTTT.

In its sample, this clonotype was seen a few times. The chain's CDR3 is CASSPSDSTTDTQYF. CDR3 sequence (DNA): TGTGCCAGCAGCCCCTCGGACTCAACGACAGATACGCAGTATTTT. The chain has TRBV11-3 and TRBJ2-3, with D possibly TRBD2 on 5 matching bases. Trimming shortened V by 5 bases and J by 3 bases, and 15 bases separated the two germline ends. CDR1 SGHNT and CDR2 YENEEA come from the germline V gene. CDR3 length equals 15 residues.

This clonotype appeared a few times. The gene calls are TRBV14 and TRBJ2-5; D might be TRBD1 or TRBD2, each matching 5 bases. The length of the CDR3 is 18 residues. In germline, CDR1 is SGHDN, CDR2 FVKESK. Trimming took 4 bases from V and 4 from J, leaving 25 bases between them. This chain's CDR3 is CASSRLRTGTSVGETQYF. CDR3 DNA: TGTGCCAGCAGCCGGCTAAGGACGGGGACCTCGGTGGGAGAGACCCAGTACTTC.